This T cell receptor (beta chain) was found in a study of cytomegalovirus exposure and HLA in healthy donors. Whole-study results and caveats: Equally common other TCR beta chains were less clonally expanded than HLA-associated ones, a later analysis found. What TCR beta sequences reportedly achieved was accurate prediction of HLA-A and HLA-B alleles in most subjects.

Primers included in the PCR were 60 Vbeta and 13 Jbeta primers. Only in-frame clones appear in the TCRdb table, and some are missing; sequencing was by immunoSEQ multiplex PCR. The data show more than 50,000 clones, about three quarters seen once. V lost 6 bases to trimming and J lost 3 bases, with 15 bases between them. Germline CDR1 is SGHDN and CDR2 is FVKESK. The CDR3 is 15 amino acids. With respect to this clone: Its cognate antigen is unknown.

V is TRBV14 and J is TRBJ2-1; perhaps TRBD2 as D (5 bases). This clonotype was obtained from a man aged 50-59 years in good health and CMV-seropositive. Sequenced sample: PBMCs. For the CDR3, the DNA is TGTGCCAGCAGTGGTGAAGGGAGAAGCTACAATGAGCAGTTCTTC. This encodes CASSGEGRSYNEQFF. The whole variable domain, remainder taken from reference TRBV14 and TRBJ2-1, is EAGVTQFPSHSVIEKGQTVTLRCDPISGHDNLYWYRRVMGKEIKFLLHFVKESKQDESGMPNNRFLAERTGGTYSTLKVQPAELEDSGVYFCASSGEGRSYNEQFFGPGTRLTVL.